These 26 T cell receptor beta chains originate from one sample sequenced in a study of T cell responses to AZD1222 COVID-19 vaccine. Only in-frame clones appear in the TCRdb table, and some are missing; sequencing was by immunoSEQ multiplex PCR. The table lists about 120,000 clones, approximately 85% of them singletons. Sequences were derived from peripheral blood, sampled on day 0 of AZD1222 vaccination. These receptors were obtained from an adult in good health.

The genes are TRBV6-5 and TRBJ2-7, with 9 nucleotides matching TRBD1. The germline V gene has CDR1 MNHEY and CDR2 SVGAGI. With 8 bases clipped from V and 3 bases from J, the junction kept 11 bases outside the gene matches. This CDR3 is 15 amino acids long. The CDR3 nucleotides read TGTGCCAGCCGCAAGCCCGGGACAGGGCGCTACGAGCAGTACTTC. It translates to CASRKPGTGRYEQYF.

This chain's CDR3 is CASSPGTGSPLHF. CDR3 nucleotides: TGTGCCAGCTCACCAGGGACCGGGTCACCCCTCCACTTT. The V gene is TRBV18, the J gene TRBJ1-6; TRBD1 is a possible D gene (5 bases). Deletions cut 2 bases from V and 10 bases from J, with 9 bases between. CDR1 and CDR2 from the germline V gene are KGHSH and LQKENI. This CDR3 region has 13 residues.

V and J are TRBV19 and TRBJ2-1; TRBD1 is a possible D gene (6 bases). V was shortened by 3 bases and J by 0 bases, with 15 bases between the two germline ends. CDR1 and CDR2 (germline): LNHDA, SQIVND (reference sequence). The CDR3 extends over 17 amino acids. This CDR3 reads CASSIQAGESSYNEQFF. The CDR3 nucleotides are TGTGCCAGTAGTATTCAGGCAGGGGAGAGCTCCTACAATGAGCAGTTCTTC.

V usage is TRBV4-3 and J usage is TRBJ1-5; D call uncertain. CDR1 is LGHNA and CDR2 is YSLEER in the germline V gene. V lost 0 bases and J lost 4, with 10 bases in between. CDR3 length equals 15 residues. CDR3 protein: CASSQDPGLNQPQHF. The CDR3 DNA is TGCGCCAGCAGCCAAGATCCCGGGCTTAATCAGCCCCAGCATTTT.

CDR3 coding DNA: TGTGCCAGCAGCCTGACGGTCAGCGGGGGTAACACCGGGGAGCTGTTTTTT. This translates into CASSLTVSGGNTGELFF. The gene calls are TRBV9 and TRBJ2-2; 8 bases fit TRBD2. The CDR3 runs 17 residues. Germline-derived CDR1 and CDR2 are SGDLS and YYNGEE. The V and J ends lost 4 bases and 2 bases, in that order; junction bases with no gene match: 10.

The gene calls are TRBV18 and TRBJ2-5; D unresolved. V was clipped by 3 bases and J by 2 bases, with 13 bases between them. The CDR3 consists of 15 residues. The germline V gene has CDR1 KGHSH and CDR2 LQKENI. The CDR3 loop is CASSPGSGLQETQYF. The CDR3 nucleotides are TGTGCCAGCTCACCGGGTTCAGGCCTACAAGAGACCCAGTACTTC.

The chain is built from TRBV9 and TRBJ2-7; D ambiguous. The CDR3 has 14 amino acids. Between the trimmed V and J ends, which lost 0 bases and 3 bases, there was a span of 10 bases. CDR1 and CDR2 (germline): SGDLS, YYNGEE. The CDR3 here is CASSVAGTNYEQYF. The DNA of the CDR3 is TGTGCCAGCAGCGTAGCAGGTACAAACTACGAGCAGTACTTC. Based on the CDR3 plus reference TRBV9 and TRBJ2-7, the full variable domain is DSGVTQTPKHLITATGQRVTLRCSPRSGDLSVYWYQQSLDQGLQFLIQYYNGEERAKGNILERFSAQQFPDLHSELNLSSLELGDSALYFCASSVAGTNYEQYFGPGTRLTVT.

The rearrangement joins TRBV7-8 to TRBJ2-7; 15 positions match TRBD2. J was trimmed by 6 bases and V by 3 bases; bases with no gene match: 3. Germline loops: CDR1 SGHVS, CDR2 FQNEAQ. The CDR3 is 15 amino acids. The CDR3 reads CASSFGTSGRFEQYF. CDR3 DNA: TGTGCCAGCAGCTTTGGGACTAGCGGGAGGTTCGAGCAGTACTTC.

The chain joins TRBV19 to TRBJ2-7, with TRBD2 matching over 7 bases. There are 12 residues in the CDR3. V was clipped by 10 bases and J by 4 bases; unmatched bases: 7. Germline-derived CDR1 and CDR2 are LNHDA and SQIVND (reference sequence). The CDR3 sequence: CATKGGGYEQYF. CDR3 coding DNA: TGTGCCACCAAGGGCGGGGGATACGAGCAGTACTTC.

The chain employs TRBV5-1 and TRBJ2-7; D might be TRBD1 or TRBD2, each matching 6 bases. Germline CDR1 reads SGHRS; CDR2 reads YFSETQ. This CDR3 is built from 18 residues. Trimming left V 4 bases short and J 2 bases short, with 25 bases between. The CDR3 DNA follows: TGCGCCAGCAGCGAAATAAATAGAGGAGGGGGGTACACCTACGAGCAGTACTTC. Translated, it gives CASSEINRGGGYTYEQYF.

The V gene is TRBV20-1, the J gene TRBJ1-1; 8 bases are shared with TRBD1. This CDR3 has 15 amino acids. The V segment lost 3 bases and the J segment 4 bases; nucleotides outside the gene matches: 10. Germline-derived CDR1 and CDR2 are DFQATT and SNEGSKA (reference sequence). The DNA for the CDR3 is TGCAGTGCTAGTAGGCCAGGGGGCGAAGTCACTGAAGCTTTCTTT. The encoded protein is CSASRPGGEVTEAFF.

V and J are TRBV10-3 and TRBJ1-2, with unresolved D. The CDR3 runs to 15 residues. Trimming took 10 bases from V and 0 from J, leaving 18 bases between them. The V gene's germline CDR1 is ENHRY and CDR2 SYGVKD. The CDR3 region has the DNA TGTGCCACCTATGAGCCGATAGCAGCTAACTATGGCTACACCTTC. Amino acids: CATYEPIAANYGYTF.

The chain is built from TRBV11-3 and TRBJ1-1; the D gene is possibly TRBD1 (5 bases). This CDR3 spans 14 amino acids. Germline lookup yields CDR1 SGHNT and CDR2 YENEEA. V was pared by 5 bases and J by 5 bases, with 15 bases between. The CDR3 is CASSGGDAGTEAFF. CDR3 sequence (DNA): TGTGCCAGCAGCGGGGGGGACGCGGGAACTGAAGCTTTCTTT.

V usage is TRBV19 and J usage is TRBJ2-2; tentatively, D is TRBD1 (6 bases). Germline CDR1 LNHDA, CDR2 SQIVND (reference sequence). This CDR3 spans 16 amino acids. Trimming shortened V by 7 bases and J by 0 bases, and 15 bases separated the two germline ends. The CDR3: CASISGQIANTGELFF. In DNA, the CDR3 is TGTGCCAGTATCTCCGGACAGATTGCGAACACCGGGGAGCTGTTTTTT.

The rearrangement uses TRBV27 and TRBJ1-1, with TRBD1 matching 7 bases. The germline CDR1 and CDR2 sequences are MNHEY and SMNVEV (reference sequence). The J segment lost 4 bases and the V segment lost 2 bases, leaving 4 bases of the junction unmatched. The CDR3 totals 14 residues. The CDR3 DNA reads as TGTGCCAGCAGTTTAGGGACAGTGAGCACTGAAGCTTTCTTT. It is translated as CASSLGTVSTEAFF.

The CDR3 reads CASSQRKIGDSGELFF. The CDR3 DNA reads as TGTGCCAGCAGCCAACGGAAAATCGGGGACTCCGGGGAGCTGTTTTTT. The chain has TRBV3-1 (or the pseudogene TRBV3-2) and TRBJ2-2, with D possibly being TRBD2 (6 bases). From germline, CDR1 is LGHDT and CDR2 YNNKEL (reference sequence). Trimming shortened V by 2 bases and J by 6 bases, and 16 bases separated the two germline ends. The CDR3 totals 16 residues.

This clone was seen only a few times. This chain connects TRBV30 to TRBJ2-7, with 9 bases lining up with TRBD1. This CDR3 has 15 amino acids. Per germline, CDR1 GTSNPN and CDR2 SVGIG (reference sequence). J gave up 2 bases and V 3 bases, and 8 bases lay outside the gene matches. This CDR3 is CAWSGQGKYPYEQYF. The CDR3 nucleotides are TGTGCCTGGAGCGGACAGGGGAAGTACCCCTACGAGCAGTACTTC.

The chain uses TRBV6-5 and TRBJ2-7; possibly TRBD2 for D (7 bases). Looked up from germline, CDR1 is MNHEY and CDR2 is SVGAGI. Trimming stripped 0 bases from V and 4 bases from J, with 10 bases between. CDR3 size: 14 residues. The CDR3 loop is CASSYSGGVYEQYF. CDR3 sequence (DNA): TGTGCCAGCAGTTACTCAGGGGGGGTGTACGAGCAGTACTTC.

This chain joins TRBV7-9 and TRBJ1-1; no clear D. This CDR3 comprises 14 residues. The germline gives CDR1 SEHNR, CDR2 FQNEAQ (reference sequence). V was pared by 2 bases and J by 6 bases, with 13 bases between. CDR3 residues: CASSLTVGSAEAFF. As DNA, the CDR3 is TGTGCCAGCAGCTTAACCGTGGGGAGTGCTGAAGCTTTCTTT.

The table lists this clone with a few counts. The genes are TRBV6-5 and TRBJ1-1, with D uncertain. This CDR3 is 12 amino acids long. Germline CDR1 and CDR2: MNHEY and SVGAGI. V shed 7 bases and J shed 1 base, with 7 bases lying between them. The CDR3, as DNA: TGTGCCAGCATCAGTCGGAACACTGAAGCTTTCTTT. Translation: CASISRNTEAFF.

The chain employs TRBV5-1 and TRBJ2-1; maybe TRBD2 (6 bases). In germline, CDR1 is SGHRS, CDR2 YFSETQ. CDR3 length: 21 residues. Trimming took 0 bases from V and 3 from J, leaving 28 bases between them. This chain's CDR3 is CASSLAAPGLAQRTHYNEQFF. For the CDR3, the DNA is TGCGCCAGCAGCTTGGCCGCCCCGGGACTGGCCCAACGCACCCACTACAATGAGCAGTTCTTC. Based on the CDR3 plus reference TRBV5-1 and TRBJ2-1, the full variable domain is KAGVTQTPRYLIKTRGQQVTLSCSPISGHRSVSWYQQTPGQGLQFLFEYFSETQRNKGNFPGRFSGRQFSNSRSEMNVSTLELGDSALYLCASSLAAPGLAQRTHYNEQFFGPGTRLTVL.

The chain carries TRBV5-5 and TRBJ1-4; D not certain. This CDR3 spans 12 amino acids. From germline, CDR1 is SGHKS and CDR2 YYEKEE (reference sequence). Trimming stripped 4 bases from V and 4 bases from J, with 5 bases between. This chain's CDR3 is CASSRVNEKLFF. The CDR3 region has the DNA TGTGCCAGCAGCCGGGTTAATGAAAAACTGTTTTTT.

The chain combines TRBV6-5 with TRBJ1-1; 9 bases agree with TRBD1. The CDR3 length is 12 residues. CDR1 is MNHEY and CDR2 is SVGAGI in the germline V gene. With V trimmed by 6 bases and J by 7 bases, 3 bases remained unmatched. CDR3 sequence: CASSRDRVEAFF. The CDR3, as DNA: TGTGCCAGCAGCCGGGACAGGGTTGAAGCTTTCTTT.

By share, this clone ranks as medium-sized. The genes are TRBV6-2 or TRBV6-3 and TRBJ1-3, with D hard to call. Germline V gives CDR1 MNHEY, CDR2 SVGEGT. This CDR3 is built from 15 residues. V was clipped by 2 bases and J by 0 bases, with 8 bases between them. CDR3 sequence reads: CASSYPDISGNTIYF. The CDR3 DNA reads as TGTGCCAGCAGTTACCCCGACATCTCTGGAAACACCATATATTTT.

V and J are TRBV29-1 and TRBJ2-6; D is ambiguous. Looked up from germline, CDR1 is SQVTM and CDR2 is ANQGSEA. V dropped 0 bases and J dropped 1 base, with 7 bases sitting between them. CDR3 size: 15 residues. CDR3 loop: CSVEERWSGANVLTF. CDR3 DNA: TGCAGCGTTGAAGAGCGGTGGTCTGGGGCCAACGTCCTGACTTTC.

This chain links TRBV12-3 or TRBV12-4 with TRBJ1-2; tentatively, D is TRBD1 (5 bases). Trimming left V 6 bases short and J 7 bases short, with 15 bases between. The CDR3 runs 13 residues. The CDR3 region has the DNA TGTGCCAGCAGGTCGATTGGGACTCTTGGCTACACCTTC. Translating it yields CASRSIGTLGYTF.